These T cell receptor beta chains were read from a single sample in a study of Tregs in tolerant kidney transplant recipients. Assay used: immunoSEQ multiplex PCR; TCRdb lists only in-frame clones, some missing. The repertoire holds about 110,000 clones, with around 91% as singletons. Sequences were derived from CD4+ T cells from blood, sampled before the transplant. These receptors came from a human donor who received a combined kidney and bone marrow transplant. Each CDR3 is given with its conserved first and last residue. D genes are given only for firm matches. The size field is filled for only some rows; it gives once, few, many or a size class.

NA	NA	TRBV2	TRBJ2-7	CASSGQAYEQYF	TGTGCCAGCAGCGGACAAGCCTACGAGCAGTACTTC
NA	NA	TRBV11-2	TRBJ1-2	CASSSGQSYGYTF	TGTGCCAGCAGCTCAGGACAATCTTATGGCTACACCTTC
NA	NA	TRBV6-4	TRBJ2-1	CASSDSIRGAPYNEQFF	TGTGCCAGCAGTGACTCGATACGGGGAGCCCCCTACAATGAGCAGTTCTTC
TRBD1	NA	TRBV6-6	TRBJ1-5	CASLFDRGQNQPQHF	TGTGCCAGCTTGTTCGACAGGGGTCAAAATCAGCCCCAGCATTTT
TRBD1	NA	TRBV7-6	TRBJ1-4	CASSQTGVNEKLFF	TGTGCCAGCAGCCAGACAGGGGTTAATGAAAAACTGTTTTTT
NA	once	TRBV9	TRBJ1-1	CASSVAGGFTEAFF	TGTGCCAGCAGCGTAGCGGGGGGATTCACTGAAGCTTTCTTT
TRBD1	NA	TRBV29-1	TRBJ2-3	CSVDPRTGATDTQYF	TGCAGCGTTGATCCTCGGACAGGGGCCACAGATACGCAGTATTTT
NA	NA	TRBV6-5	TRBJ1-3	CASRSSGNTIYF	TGTGCCAGCAGGAGCTCTGGAAACACCATATATTTT
NA	NA	TRBV28	TRBJ2-3	CATLRGNTDTQYF	TGTGCCACCCTTCGGGGGAACACAGATACGCAGTATTTT
TRBD1	many	TRBV6-4	TRBJ1-2	CASTSGQGAGGYGYTF	TGTGCCAGCACCTCGGGACAGGGGGCGGGGGGCTATGGCTACACCTTC
NA	once	TRBV19	TRBJ2-5	CASIDQYF	TGTGCCAGTATAGACCAGTACTTC
NA	NA	TRBV20-1	TRBJ1-1	CSADRTARAFF	TGCAGTGCAGACAGGACGGCCCGAGCTTTCTTT
NA	NA	TRBV2	TRBJ1-1	CASSPLNTEAFF	TGTGCCAGCAGCCCTTTGAACACTGAAGCTTTCTTT
NA	NA	TRBV5-4	TRBJ1-4	CASSSKRGDEKLFF	TGTGCCAGCAGCTCTAAGCGGGGTGATGAAAAACTGTTTTTT
NA	NA	TRBV6-5	TRBJ2-7	CASSPLGGATYEQYF	TGTGCCAGCAGCCCCCTCGGAGGGGCAACCTACGAGCAGTACTTC
NA	NA	TRBV29-1	TRBJ2-6	CSVGQGNVLTF	TGCAGCGTTGGCCAGGGGAACGTCCTGACTTTC
TRBD1	NA	TRBV5-1	TRBJ1-1	CASSFGHQGVPTEAFF	TGCGCCAGCAGCTTCGGGCACCAGGGGGTGCCCACTGAAGCTTTCTTT
NA	NA	TRBV9	TRBJ1-3	CASSVGDLLNTIYF	TGTGCCAGCAGCGTCGGGGATCTACTAAACACCATATATTTT
NA	NA	TRBV6-5	TRBJ2-5	CASRGGRETQYF	TGTGCCAGCCGAGGGGGTCGGGAGACCCAGTACTTC
NA	NA	TRBV28	TRBJ1-5	CASSLGQPEPQHF	TGTGCCAGCAGTTTAGGGCAGCCTGAGCCCCAGCATTTT
TRBD1	once	TRBV20-1	TRBJ2-1	CSAGQGREQFF	TGCAGTGCTGGACAGGGGAGGGAGCAGTTCTTC
NA	NA	TRBV10-3	TRBJ2-7	CAISGDTYEQYF	TGTGCCATCAGTGGCGACACCTACGAGCAGTACTTC
NA	NA	TRBV4-3	TRBJ2-7	CASSQSAPGAYEQYF	TGCGCCAGCAGCCAGAGCGCCCCGGGGGCCTACGAGCAGTACTTC
NA	NA	TRBV2	TRBJ1-1	CANQRGADEAFF	TGTGCCAACCAACGGGGGGCGGATGAAGCTTTCTTT
NA	NA	TRBV19	TRBJ1-5	CASTPGGARNQPQHF	TGTGCCAGTACTCCTGGGGGGGCAAGGAATCAGCCCCAGCATTTT
TRBD2	NA	TRBV5-1	TRBJ2-1	CASSSRVGLVHRGSYNEQFF	TGCGCCAGCAGCTCTCGGGTGGGACTAGTCCACCGGGGGAGCTACAATGAGCAGTTCTTC
TRBD1	NA	TRBV19	TRBJ2-7	CASSISGTATFYF	TGTGCCAGTAGTATATCCGGGACAGCCACGTTCTACTTC
NA	once	TRBV5-6	TRBJ1-1	CASSFPQGFTEAFF	TGTGCCAGCAGCTTCCCACAGGGTTTCACTGAAGCTTTCTTT
NA	NA	TRBV19	TRBJ1-2	CASSSRGIDYGYTF	TGTGCCAGTTCTTCTCGAGGGATCGACTATGGCTACACCTTC
TRBD1	NA	TRBV19	TRBJ1-1	CASMEQGRNTEAFF	TGTGCCAGTATGGAACAGGGGAGGAACACTGAAGCTTTCTTT
NA	few	TRBV7-2	TRBJ1-2	CASSLEAGDYGYTF	TGTGCCAGCAGCTTAGAAGCAGGGGACTATGGCTACACCTTC